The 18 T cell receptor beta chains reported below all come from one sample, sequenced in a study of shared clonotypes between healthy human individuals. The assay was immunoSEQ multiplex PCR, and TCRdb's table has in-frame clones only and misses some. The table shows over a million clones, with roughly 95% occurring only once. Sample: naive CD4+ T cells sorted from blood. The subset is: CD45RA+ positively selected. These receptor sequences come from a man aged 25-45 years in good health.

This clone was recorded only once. This CDR3 reads CASSMDTADTQYF. As DNA, the CDR3 is TGTGCCAGCAGCATGGACACGGCGGATACGCAGTATTTT. V usage is TRBV11-2 and J usage is TRBJ2-3; a possible D gene is TRBD1 (5 bases). Trimming cost V 5 bases and J 6 bases, with 12 bases left between them. Germline CDR1 is SGHAT and CDR2 is FQNNGV. The CDR3 totals 13 residues. The entire variable domain, with the rest obtained from reference TRBV11-2 and TRBJ2-3, is as follows: EAGVAQSPRYKIIEKRQSVAFWCNPISGHATLYWYQQILGQGPKLLIQFQNNGVVDDSQLPKDRFSAERLKGVDSTLKIQPAKLEDSAVYLCASSMDTADTQYFGPGTRLTVL.

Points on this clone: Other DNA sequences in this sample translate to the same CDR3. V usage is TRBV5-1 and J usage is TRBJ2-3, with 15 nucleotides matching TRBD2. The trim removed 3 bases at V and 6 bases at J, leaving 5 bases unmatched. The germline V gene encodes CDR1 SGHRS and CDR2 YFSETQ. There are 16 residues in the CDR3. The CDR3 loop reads CASSSGLAGGPDTQYF. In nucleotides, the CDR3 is TGCGCCAGCAGCTCTGGACTAGCGGGAGGGCCGGATACGCAGTATTTT.

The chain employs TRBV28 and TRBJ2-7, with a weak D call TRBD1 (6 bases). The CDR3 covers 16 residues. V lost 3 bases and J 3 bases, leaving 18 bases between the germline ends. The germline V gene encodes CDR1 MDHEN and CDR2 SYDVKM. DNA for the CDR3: TGTGCCAGCAGTTTTAACGCCCCCGGCAGGGGCTACGAGCAGTACTTC. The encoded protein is CASSFNAPGRGYEQYF.

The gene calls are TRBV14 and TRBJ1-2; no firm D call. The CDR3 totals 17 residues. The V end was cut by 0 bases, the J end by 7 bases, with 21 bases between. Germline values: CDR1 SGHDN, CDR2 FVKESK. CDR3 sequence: CASSQETRTRSTSGYTF. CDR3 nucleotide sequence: TGTGCCAGCAGCCAAGAAACCAGGACTCGGTCGACTAGTGGCTACACCTTC.

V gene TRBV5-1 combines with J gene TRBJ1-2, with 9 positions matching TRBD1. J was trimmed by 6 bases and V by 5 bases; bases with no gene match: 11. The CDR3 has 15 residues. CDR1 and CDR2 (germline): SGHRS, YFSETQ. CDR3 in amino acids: CASSRTTGTGNGYTF. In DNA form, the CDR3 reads TGCGCCAGCAGTCGAACGACGGGGACAGGGAATGGCTACACCTTC.

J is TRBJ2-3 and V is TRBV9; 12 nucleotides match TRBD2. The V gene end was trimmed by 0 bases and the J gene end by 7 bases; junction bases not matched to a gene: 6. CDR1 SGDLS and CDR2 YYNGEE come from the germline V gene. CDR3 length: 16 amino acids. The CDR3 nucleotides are TGTGCCAGCAGCGTAGGGACTAGCGGGGATCTATATACGCAGTATTTT. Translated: CASSVGTSGDLYTQYF.

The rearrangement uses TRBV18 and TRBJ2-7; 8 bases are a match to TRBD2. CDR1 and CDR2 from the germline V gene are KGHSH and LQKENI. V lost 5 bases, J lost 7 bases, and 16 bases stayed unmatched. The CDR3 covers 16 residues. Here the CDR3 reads CASSSWAGGDRGEQYF. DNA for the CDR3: TGTGCCAGCTCATCCTGGGCGGGAGGAGACCGGGGGGAGCAGTACTTC.

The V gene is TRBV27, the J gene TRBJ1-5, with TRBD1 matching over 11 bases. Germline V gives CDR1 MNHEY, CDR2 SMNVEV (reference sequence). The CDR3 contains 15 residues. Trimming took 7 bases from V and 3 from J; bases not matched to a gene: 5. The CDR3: CASKGQGAFNQPQHF. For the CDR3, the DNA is TGTGCCAGCAAAGGACAGGGGGCATTCAATCAGCCCCAGCATTTT.

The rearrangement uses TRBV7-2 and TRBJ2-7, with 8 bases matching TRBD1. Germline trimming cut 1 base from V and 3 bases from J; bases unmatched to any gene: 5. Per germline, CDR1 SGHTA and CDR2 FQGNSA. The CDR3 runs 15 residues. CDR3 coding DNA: TGTGCCAGCAGCTTAGTCGTAGGACAGGGCTACGAGCAGTACTTC. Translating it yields CASSLVVGQGYEQYF.

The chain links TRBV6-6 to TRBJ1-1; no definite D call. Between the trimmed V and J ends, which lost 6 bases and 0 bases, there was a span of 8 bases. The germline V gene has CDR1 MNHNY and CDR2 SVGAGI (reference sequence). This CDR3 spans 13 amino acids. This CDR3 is CASSRRMNTEAFF. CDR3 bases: TGTGCCAGCAGCCGGCGTATGAACACTGAAGCTTTCTTT.

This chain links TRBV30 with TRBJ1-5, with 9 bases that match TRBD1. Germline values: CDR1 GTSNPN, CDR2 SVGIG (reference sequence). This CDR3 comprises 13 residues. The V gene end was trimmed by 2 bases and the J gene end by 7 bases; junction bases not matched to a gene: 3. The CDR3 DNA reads TGTGCCTGGAGTAGGGACAGGGAGCAGCCCCAGCATTTT. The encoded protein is CAWSRDREQPQHF.

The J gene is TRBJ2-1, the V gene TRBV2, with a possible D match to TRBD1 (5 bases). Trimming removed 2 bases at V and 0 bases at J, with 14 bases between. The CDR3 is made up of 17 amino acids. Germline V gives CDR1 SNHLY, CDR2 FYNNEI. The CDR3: CASSERVGVGSYNEQFF. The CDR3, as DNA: TGTGCCAGCAGTGAACGTGTAGGGGTAGGCTCCTACAATGAGCAGTTCTTC.

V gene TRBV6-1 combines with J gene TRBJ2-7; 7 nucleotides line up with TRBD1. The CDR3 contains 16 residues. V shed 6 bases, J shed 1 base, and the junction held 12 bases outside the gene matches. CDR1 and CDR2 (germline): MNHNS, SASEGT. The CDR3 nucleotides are TGTGCCAGCAGAGAACCGATTGGGGACAGATCCTACGAGCAGTACTTC. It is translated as CASREPIGDRSYEQYF.

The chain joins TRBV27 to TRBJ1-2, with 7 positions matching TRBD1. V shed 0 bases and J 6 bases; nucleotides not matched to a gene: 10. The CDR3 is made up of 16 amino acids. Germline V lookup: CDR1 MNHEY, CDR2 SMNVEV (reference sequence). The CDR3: CASSLSFRQGGNGYTF. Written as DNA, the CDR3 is TGTGCCAGCAGTTTATCATTCCGGCAGGGGGGGAATGGCTACACCTTC.

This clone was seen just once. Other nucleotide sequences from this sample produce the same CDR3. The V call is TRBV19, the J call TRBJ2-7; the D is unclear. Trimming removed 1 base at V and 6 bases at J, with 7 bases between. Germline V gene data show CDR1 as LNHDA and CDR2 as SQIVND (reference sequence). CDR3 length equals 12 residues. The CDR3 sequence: CASSIVGGEQYF. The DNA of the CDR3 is TGTGCCAGTAGTATAGTGGGCGGCGAGCAGTACTTC.

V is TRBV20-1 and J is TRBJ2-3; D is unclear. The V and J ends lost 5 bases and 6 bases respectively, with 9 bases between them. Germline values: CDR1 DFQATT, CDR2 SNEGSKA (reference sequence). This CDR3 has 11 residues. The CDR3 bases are TGCAGTGCTTATCTTTCGGATACGCAGTATTTT. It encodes CSAYLSDTQYF.

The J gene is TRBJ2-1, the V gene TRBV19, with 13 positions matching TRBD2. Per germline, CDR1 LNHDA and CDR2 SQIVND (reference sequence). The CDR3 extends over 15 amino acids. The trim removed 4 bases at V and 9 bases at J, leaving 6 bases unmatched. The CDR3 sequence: CASSTGLAGVSEQFF. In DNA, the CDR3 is TGTGCCAGTAGTACAGGACTAGCGGGAGTTAGTGAGCAGTTCTTC.

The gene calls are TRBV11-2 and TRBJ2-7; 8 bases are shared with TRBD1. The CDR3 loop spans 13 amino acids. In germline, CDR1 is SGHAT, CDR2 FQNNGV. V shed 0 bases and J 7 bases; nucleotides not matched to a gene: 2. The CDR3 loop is CASSLDRGLEQYF. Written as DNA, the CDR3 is TGTGCCAGCAGCTTAGACAGGGGGCTGGAGCAGTACTTC.